This T cell receptor (beta chain) emerged from a study of shared clonotypes between healthy human individuals. Study-wide background: Three plates were used per donor for CD4 naive, three for CD4 memory, two for CD8 naive and one for CD8 memory. Findings and limits, study-wide: Donor scarcity curtailed the genetic and exposure-history diversity represented herein.

The sample holds a few counts of this clone. Its target is unknown. Germline assignment: CDR1 SQVTM and CDR2 ANQGSEA. V dropped 5 bases and J dropped 0 bases, with 10 bases sitting between them. The CDR3 contains 13 residues. Measured with immunoSEQ multiplex PCR; TCRdb has only the in-frame clones, and not every one. The sample includes about 2.4 million clones, over 85% of them seen just once. This chain links TRBV29-1 with TRBJ1-1; no clear D. The receptor comes from a man in his late teens or twenties in good health. Some clones in this sample may be carry-over from other donors' samples. Material for sequencing was naive CD4+ T cells from PBMCs. The subset was: CD45RA+ positively selected. The CDR3 DNA reads TGCAGCGTTCTAAGACCGCTGAACACTGAAGCTTTCTTT. It encodes CSVLRPLNTEAFF.